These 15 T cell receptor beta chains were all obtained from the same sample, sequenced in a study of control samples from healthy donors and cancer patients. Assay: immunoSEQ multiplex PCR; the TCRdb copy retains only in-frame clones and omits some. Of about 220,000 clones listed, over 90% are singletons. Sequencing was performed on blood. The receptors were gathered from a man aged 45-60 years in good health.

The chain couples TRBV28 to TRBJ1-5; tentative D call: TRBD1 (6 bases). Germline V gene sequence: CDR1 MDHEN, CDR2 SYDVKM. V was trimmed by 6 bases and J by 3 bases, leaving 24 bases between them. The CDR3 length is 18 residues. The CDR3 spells CASSPLGRGGRDNQPQHF. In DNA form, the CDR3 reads TGTGCCAGCAGCCCCCTGGGGAGAGGGGGGAGGGACAATCAGCCCCAGCATTTT.

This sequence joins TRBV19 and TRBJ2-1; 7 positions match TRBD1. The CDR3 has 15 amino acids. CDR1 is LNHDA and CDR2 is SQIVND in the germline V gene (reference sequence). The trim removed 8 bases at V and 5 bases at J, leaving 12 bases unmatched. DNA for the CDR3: TGTGCCAGTCGCCGCCTGACAGGGAAAAACAATGAGCAGTTCTTC. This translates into CASRRLTGKNNEQFF.

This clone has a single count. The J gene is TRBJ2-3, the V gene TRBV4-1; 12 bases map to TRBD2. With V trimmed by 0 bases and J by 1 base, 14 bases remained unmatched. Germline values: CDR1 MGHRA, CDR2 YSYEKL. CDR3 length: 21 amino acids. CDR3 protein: CASSQEEGLAGLRGGTDTQYF. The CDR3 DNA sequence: TGCGCCAGCAGCCAAGAGGAGGGACTAGCGGGCCTGCGGGGGGGCACAGATACGCAGTATTTT.

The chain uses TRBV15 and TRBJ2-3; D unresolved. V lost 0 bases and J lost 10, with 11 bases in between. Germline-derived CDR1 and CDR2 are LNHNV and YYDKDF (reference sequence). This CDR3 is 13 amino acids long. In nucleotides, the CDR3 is TGTGCCACCAGCAGAGAGAGAGCAGAAGCGCAGTATTTT. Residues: CATSRERAEAQYF. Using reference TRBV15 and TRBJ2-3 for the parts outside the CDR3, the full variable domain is DAMVIQNPRYQVTQFGKPVTLSCSQTLNHNVMYWYQQKSSQAPKLLFHYYDKDFNNEADTPDNFQSRRPNTSFCFLDIRSPGLGDTAMYLCATSRERAEAQYFGPGTRLTVL.

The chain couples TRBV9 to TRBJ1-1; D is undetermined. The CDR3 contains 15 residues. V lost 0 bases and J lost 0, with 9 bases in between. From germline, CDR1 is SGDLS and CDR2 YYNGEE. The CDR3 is CASSVDARMNTEAFF. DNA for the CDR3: TGTGCCAGCAGCGTAGATGCGCGAATGAACACTGAAGCTTTCTTT.

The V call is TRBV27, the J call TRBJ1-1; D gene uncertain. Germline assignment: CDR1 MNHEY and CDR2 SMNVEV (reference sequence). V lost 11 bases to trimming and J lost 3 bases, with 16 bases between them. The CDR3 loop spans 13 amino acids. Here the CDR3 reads CASKETSYTEAFF. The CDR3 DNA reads TGTGCCTCCAAGGAGACCTCTTACACTGAAGCTTTCTTT.

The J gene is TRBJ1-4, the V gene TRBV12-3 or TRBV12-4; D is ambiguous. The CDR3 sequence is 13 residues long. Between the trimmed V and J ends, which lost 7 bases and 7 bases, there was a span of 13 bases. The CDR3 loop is CASTGQEIEKLFF. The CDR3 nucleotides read TGTGCCAGCACCGGTCAAGAGATTGAAAAACTGTTTTTT.

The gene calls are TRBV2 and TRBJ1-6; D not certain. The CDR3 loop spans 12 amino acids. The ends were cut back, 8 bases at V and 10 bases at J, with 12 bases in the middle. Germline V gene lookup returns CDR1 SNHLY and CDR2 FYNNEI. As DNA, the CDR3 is TGTGCCAGCGGGATGGATGAATCACCCCTCCACTTT. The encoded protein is CASGMDESPLHF.

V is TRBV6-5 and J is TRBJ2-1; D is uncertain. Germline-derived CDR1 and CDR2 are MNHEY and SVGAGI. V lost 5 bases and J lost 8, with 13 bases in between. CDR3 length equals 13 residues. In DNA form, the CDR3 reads TGTGCCAGCAGTCCGTATATGGGCGATGAGCAGTTCTTC. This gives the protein CASSPYMGDEQFF.

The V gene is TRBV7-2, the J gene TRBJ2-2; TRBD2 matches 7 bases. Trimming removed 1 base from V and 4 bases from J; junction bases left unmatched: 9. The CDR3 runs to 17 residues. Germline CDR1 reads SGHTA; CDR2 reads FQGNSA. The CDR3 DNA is TGTGCCAGCAGCTTAGACCGCCTGCGGGGGACCACCGGGGAGCTGTTTTTT. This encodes CASSLDRLRGTTGELFF.

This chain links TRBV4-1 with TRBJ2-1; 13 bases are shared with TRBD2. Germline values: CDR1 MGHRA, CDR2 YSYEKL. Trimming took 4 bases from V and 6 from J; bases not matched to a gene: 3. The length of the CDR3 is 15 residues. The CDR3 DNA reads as TGCGCCAGCAGCCGGGGACTAGCGGGGCGCAATGAGCAGTTCTTC. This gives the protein CASSRGLAGRNEQFF.

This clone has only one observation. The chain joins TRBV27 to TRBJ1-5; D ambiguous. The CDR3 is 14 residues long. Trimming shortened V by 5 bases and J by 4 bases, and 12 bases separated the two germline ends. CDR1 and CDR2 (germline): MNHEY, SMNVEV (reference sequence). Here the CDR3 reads CASSPGWENQPQHF. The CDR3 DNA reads TGTGCCAGCAGTCCGGGTTGGGAGAATCAGCCCCAGCATTTT.

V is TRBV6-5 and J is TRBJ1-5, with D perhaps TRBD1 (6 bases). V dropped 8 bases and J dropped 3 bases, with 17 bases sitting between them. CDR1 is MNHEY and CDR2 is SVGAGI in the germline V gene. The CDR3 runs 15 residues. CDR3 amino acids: CASGGDRSSNQPQHF. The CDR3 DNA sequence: TGTGCCAGCGGAGGAGACAGGTCTTCCAATCAGCCCCAGCATTTT.

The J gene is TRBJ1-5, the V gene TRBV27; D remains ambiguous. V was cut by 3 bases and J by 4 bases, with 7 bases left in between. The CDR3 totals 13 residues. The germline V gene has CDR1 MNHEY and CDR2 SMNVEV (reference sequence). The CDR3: CASSFTGNQPQHF. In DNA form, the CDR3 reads TGTGCCAGCAGTTTCACGGGGAATCAGCCCCAGCATTTT.

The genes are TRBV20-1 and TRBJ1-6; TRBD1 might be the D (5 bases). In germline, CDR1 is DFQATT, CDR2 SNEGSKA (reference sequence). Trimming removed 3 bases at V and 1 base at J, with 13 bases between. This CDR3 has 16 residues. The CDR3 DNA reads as TGCAGTGCTAGTAGGGGCAGGACGTCCTATAATTCACCCCTCCACTTT. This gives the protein CSASRGRTSYNSPLHF.